The 24 T cell receptor beta chains given below trace back to one sample, sequenced in a study of OX40 agonist ivuxolimab in advanced cancers. Measured with immunoSEQ multiplex PCR; TCRdb has only the in-frame clones, and not every one. Of 30,000 to 45,000 clones in the sample, around 89% were seen once. The specimen comprised CD4+ or CD8+ T cells sorted from blood, sampled in a trial of the OX40 agonist ivuxolimab. These receptors originate from an adult with an advanced solid tumor such as melanoma, head and neck, liver or kidney cancer.

V gene TRBV6-1 combines with J gene TRBJ1-1, with a tentative D call TRBD1 (5 bases). The CDR3 length is 13 residues. Germline CDR1 MNHNS, CDR2 SASEGT. V lost 2 bases and J 4 bases, leaving 8 bases between the germline ends. The CDR3 protein is CASSEWGSTEAFF. CDR3 sequence (DNA): TGTGCCAGCAGTGAATGGGGGAGCACTGAAGCTTTCTTT.

This clone has only one observation. This chain joins TRBV10-3 and TRBJ2-1; 9 bases are a match to TRBD2. The CDR3 is made up of 15 amino acids. Germline V CDR1 and CDR2: ENHRY, SYGVKD. V lost 5 bases and J lost 6; bases outside the gene matches: 8. The CDR3 loop is CAISRGLATGNEQFF. CDR3 DNA sequence: TGTGCCATCAGTAGGGGACTAGCAACGGGCAATGAGCAGTTCTTC.

V is TRBV2 and J is TRBJ2-4; a possible D gene is TRBD1 (6 bases). The CDR3 length is 14 residues. Germline CDR1 SNHLY, CDR2 FYNNEI. The V and J ends lost 6 bases and 1 base respectively, with 10 bases between them. CDR3 amino acids: CASRGGRAKNIQYF. Written as DNA, the CDR3 is TGTGCCAGCAGAGGGGGTCGGGCCAAAAACATTCAGTACTTC.

The rearrangement links TRBV5-4 to TRBJ1-1; tentative D call: TRBD1 (5 bases). The CDR3 sequence is 14 residues long. The germline V gene encodes CDR1 SGHNT and CDR2 YYREEE (reference sequence). The V end lost 4 bases, the J end lost 2 bases, and 12 bases lay between the germline ends. The CDR3 loop reads CASSPNDRNTEAFF. The CDR3 bases are TGTGCCAGCAGCCCTAACGACAGAAACACTGAAGCTTTCTTT.

The gene calls are TRBV5-5 and TRBJ2-3, with D unclear. The germline V gene encodes CDR1 SGHKS and CDR2 YYEKEE (reference sequence). V shed 5 bases and J shed 9 bases, with 16 bases lying between them. The length of the CDR3 is 13 residues. The chain's CDR3 is CASSYLFGETQYF. In DNA, the CDR3 is TGTGCCAGCAGTTACCTATTTGGGGAAACGCAGTATTTT. Variable domain in full (rest from reference TRBV5-5 and TRBJ2-3): DAGVTQSPTHLIKTRGQQVTLRCSPISGHKSVSWYQQVLGQGPQFIFQYYEKEERGRGNFPDRFSARQFPNYSSELNVNALLLGDSALYLCASSYLFGETQYFGPGTRLTVL.

For the CDR3, the DNA is TGTGCCAGCAGCTCCTTAGCGCGAGGGGGGGCCGATACGCAGTATTTT. Protein sequence: CASSSLARGGADTQYF. The rearrangement joins TRBV7-6 to TRBJ2-3; TRBD2 might be the D (7 bases). With 4 bases removed from V and 6 bases from J, the gap between germline ends came to 20 bases. The germline V gene encodes CDR1 SGHVS and CDR2 FNYEAQ. The CDR3 consists of 16 residues. The full variable domain, with the rest looked up from reference TRBV7-6 and TRBJ2-3, is GAGVSQSPRYKVTKRGQDVALRCDPISGHVSLYWYRQALGQGPEFLTYFNYEAQQDKSGLPNDRFSAERPEGSISTLTIQRTEQRDSAMYRCASSSLARGGADTQYFGPGTRLTVL.

The chain is built from TRBV5-1 and TRBJ2-3; 10 bases are a match to TRBD2. Germline CDR1 is SGHRS and CDR2 is YFSETQ. The CDR3 is 18 amino acids. J was trimmed by 3 bases and V by 3 bases; bases with no gene match: 13. The CDR3 loop reads CASSSLGVAGGRTDTQYF. CDR3 coding DNA: TGCGCCAGCAGCTCACTAGGGGTAGCGGGGGGAAGGACAGATACGCAGTATTTT.

The rearrangement uses TRBV2 and TRBJ2-7; 11 positions agree with TRBD2. CDR1 SNHLY and CDR2 FYNNEI come from the germline V gene. Unmatched junction bases numbered 7, after V lost 6 bases and J lost 0 bases. The CDR3 covers 16 residues. The CDR3 DNA is TGTGCCAGCAGGGGGACTAGCGGACGAACCTCCTACGAGCAGTACTTC. Its translation is CASRGTSGRTSYEQYF. The full variable domain, in which reference TRBV2 and TRBJ2-7 provide the parts outside the CDR3, is EPEVTQTPSHQVTQMGQEVILRCVPISNHLYFYWYRQILGQKVEFLVSFYNNEISEKSEIFDDQFSVERPDGSNFTLKIRSTKLEDSAMYFCASRGTSGRTSYEQYFGPGTRLTVT.

The rearrangement uses TRBV5-1 and TRBJ2-1, with TRBD2 matching 10 bases. CDR1 and CDR2 from the germline V gene are SGHRS and YFSETQ. CDR3 size: 18 residues. Germline trimming cut 4 bases from V and 1 base from J; bases unmatched to any gene: 11. CDR3: CASSQGLAGAWSYNEQFF. The CDR3 bases are TGCGCCAGCAGCCAGGGGCTAGCGGGAGCCTGGTCCTACAATGAGCAGTTCTTC.

The CDR3 sequence: CASSQPGYNYGYTF. The CDR3 DNA is TGTGCCAGCAGTCAGCCGGGGTATAACTATGGCTACACCTTC. The chain uses TRBV28 and TRBJ1-2; D remains ambiguous. The germline V and J ends were trimmed by 5 bases and 1 base, with 11 bases remaining between them. The CDR3 is made up of 14 amino acids. Germline values: CDR1 MDHEN, CDR2 SYDVKM.

The chain combines TRBV10-3 with TRBJ2-2; D is possibly TRBD1 (6 bases). Germline-derived CDR1 and CDR2 are ENHRY and SYGVKD. The CDR3 spans 15 residues. V was shortened by 2 bases and J by 4 bases, with 11 bases between the two germline ends. This chain's CDR3 is CAISEQTGTTGELFF. The CDR3 bases are TGTGCCATCAGTGAGCAAACAGGGACCACCGGGGAGCTGTTTTTT.

This chain joins TRBV18 and TRBJ2-3, with D possibly matching TRBD1 (6 bases). CDR1 and CDR2 from the germline V gene are KGHSH and LQKENI. V lost 8 bases to trimming and J lost 2 bases, with 14 bases between them. This CDR3 is 14 amino acids long. Written as DNA, the CDR3 is TGTGCCAGCCGCAGGGGTGCCATCACAGATACGCAGTATTTT. It codes for CASRRGAITDTQYF.

This rearrangement joins TRBV6-5 to TRBJ2-7; 11 positions match TRBD1. The CDR3 is 15 residues long. Germline values: CDR1 MNHEY, CDR2 SVGAGI. Unmatched junction bases numbered 1, after V lost 0 bases and J lost 3 bases. The CDR3 spells CASSYSGQGDYEQYF. For the CDR3, the DNA is TGTGCCAGCAGTTACTCGGGACAGGGGGACTACGAGCAGTACTTC.

The V and J genes are TRBV23-1 and TRBJ2-5, with a possible D match to TRBD1 (6 bases). TRBV23-1 is noted as an ORF with a role that remains uncertain. V lost 3 bases to trimming and J lost 5 bases, with 10 bases between them. This CDR3 has 13 amino acids. The CDR3 loop is CASSHTGFETQYF. Written as DNA, the CDR3 is TGCGCCAGCAGTCACACAGGGTTTGAGACCCAGTACTTC.

The CDR3 bases are TGTGCCAGCAGCAGTGGCCCGTATGGCTACACCTTC. Its protein product is CASSSGPYGYTF. This chain joins TRBV5-4 and TRBJ1-2, with D hard to call. Trimming pared 4 bases from V and 5 bases from J, leaving 9 bases between. The CDR3 consists of 12 residues. CDR1 SGHNT and CDR2 YYREEE come from the germline V gene (reference sequence). The whole variable domain, remainder taken from reference TRBV5-4 and TRBJ1-2, is ETGVTQSPTHLIKTRGQQVTLRCSSQSGHNTVSWYQQALGQGPQFIFQYYREEENGRGNFPPRFSGLQFPNYSSELNVNALELDDSALYLCASSSGPYGYTFGSGTRLTVV.

The chain uses TRBV18 and TRBJ2-1, with 10 bases aligning to TRBD1. Trimming removed 2 bases from V and 8 bases from J; junction bases left unmatched: 6. Germline assignment: CDR1 KGHSH and CDR2 LQKENI. The length of the CDR3 is 15 residues. The CDR3 reads CASSPGTGEHHEQFF. DNA for the CDR3: TGTGCCAGCTCACCAGGGACAGGGGAACACCATGAGCAGTTCTTC.

The chain employs TRBV28 and TRBJ1-6; 8 positions agree with TRBD1. The germline V gene encodes CDR1 MDHEN and CDR2 SYDVKM. The J segment lost 11 bases and the V segment lost 2 bases, leaving 8 bases of the junction unmatched. CDR3 length: 15 residues. CDR3 amino acids: CASSLTGGARTPLHF. CDR3 DNA: TGTGCCAGCAGTTTAACAGGGGGAGCTAGGACACCCCTCCACTTT.

This chain links TRBV5-1 with TRBJ1-6; the D is unclear. The length of the CDR3 is 15 residues. V lost 1 base and J 5 bases, leaving 10 bases between the germline ends. CDR1 is SGHRS and CDR2 is YFSETQ in the germline V gene. This CDR3 is CASSLKYVDNSPLHF. In nucleotides, the CDR3 is TGCGCCAGCAGCTTGAAATACGTAGATAATTCACCCCTCCACTTT.

This CDR3 reads CASSRSGGTYEQYF. Here the CDR3 DNA reads TGTGCCAGCAGTCGATCGGGGGGGACCTACGAGCAGTACTTC. J is TRBJ2-7 and V is TRBV28; 8 bases match TRBD2. Germline-derived CDR1 and CDR2 are MDHEN and SYDVKM. V shed 5 bases, J shed 2 bases, and the junction held 5 bases outside the gene matches. The CDR3 runs to 14 residues. The variable domain in full, completed from reference TRBV28 and TRBJ2-7, reads DVKVTQSSRYLVKRTGEKVFLECVQDMDHENMFWYRQDPGLGLRLIYFSYDVKMKEKGDIPEGYSVSREKKERFSLILESASTNQTSMYLCASSRSGGTYEQYFGPGTRLTVT.

The chain couples TRBV6-4 to TRBJ2-3; 7 nucleotides line up with TRBD1. The trim removed 0 bases at V and 3 bases at J, leaving 9 bases unmatched. Germline lookup yields CDR1 MRHNA and CDR2 SNTAGT. The CDR3 covers 17 residues. The CDR3 nucleotides read TGTGCCAGCAGTGACTCGAACACAGGGGCGGCAACAGATACGCAGTATTTT. Protein sequence: CASSDSNTGAATDTQYF.

The chain recombines TRBV27 with TRBJ2-1; D ambiguous. Trimming stripped 6 bases from V and 7 bases from J, with 10 bases between. The CDR3 is 12 amino acids. Germline loops: CDR1 MNHEY, CDR2 SMNVEV (reference sequence). This chain's CDR3 is CASSPVNNEQFF. The CDR3 DNA reads as TGTGCCAGCAGCCCAGTGAATAATGAGCAGTTCTTC.

This chain links TRBV5-4 with TRBJ2-2; tentatively, D is TRBD1 or TRBD2 (5 bases each). The germline gives CDR1 SGHNT, CDR2 YYREEE (reference sequence). CDR3 size: 15 residues. The V gene lost 4 bases and the J gene lost 2 bases, with 12 bases spanning the gap. The CDR3 loop reads CASSVMGDNTGELFF. Written as DNA, the CDR3 is TGTGCCAGCAGCGTTATGGGGGATAACACCGGGGAGCTGTTTTTT.

The count of this clone is one. The CDR3 DNA sequence: TGTGCCAGTAGTACTCTAGCGGGGGGGCGTTATGAGCAGTTCTTC. Its protein product is CASSTLAGGRYEQFF. The V call is TRBV19, the J call TRBJ2-1, with 12 bases identical to TRBD2. The CDR3 runs to 15 residues. J gave up 8 bases and V 4 bases, and 6 bases lay outside the gene matches. The germline V gene encodes CDR1 LNHDA and CDR2 SQIVND (reference sequence). The variable domain in full, with the rest retrieved from reference TRBV19 and TRBJ2-1, is DGGITQSPKYLFRKEGQNVTLSCEQNLNHDAMYWYRQDPGQGLRLIYYSQIVNDFQKGDIAEGYSVSREKKESFPLTVTSAQKNPTAFYLCASSTLAGGRYEQFFGPGTRLTVL.

V is TRBV7-9 and J is TRBJ1-3, with D perhaps TRBD1 (5 bases). V gave up 1 base and J gave up 3 bases, with 16 bases separating them. Germline loops: CDR1 SEHNR, CDR2 FQNEAQ (reference sequence). The CDR3 has 17 amino acids. CDR3 sequence (DNA): TGTGCCAGCAGCTTAGGGCGGGGGAGGGCCCTTGGAAACACCATATATTTT. As protein: CASSLGRGRALGNTIYF.